These 9 T cell receptor beta chains share one sample of origin, sequenced in a study of T cells in Graves' hyperthyroidism and ophthalmopathy. The source material, RNA transcripts, was used to amplify TCR beta CDR3 regions. The TCR CDR3 was amplified in a first-round RT-PCR using the HTBI primer set. Via MiXCR, TCRdb re-called the multiplex PCR reads, giving one row per CDR3 protein. The sample gives fewer than 900,000 distinct CDR3 sequences, 18% of which show up once; about a sixth is in the top ten. Sequencing was done on a sample of blood. The receptor set was obtained from a woman between 50 and 59 years old with Graves' hyperthyroidism that later progressed to Graves' ophthalmopathy.

This clonotype was observed at least ten times. This sequence joins TRBV20-1 and TRBJ2-5, with D perhaps matching TRBD1 (6 bases). The CDR3 runs 13 residues. CDR1 is DFQATT and CDR2 is SNEGSKA in the germline V gene (reference sequence). Deletions cut 5 bases from V and 2 bases from J, with 12 bases between. CDR3 region: CSAPWDTQETQYF. CDR3 sequence (DNA): TGCAGTGCTCCATGGGACACGCAAGAGACCCAGTACTTC.

This clonotype was counted many times. The chain couples TRBV2 to TRBJ2-1, with 9 positions matching TRBD2. V gave up 3 bases and J gave up 2 bases; unmatched junction bases: 2. Germline CDR1 SNHLY, CDR2 FYNNEI. The CDR3 covers 15 residues. The CDR3 loop reads CASSEIAGAYNEQFF. CDR3 coding DNA: TGTGCCAGCAGTGAGATAGCGGGGGCCTACAATGAGCAGTTCTTC.

In DNA form, the CDR3 reads TGTGCCAGCTCACCAGGAGGGAATACCTACGAGCAGTACTTC. Its translation: CASSPGGNTYEQYF. The chain couples TRBV18 to TRBJ2-7; maybe TRBD2 (6 bases). Germline-derived CDR1 and CDR2 are KGHSH and LQKENI. This CDR3 is built from 14 residues. V lost 2 bases, J lost 2 bases, and 10 bases lay in between.

V and J are TRBV3-1 and TRBJ2-4, with 15 nucleotides matching TRBD2. Germline CDR1 and CDR2: LGHDT and YNNKEL (reference sequence). The CDR3 length is 18 residues. V shed 4 bases, J shed 3 bases, and the junction held 7 bases outside the gene matches. CDR3 sequence reads: CASSPGLAGGRDKNIQYF. Here the CDR3 DNA reads TGTGCCAGCAGCCCGGGACTAGCGGGGGGTCGAGACAAAAACATTCAGTACTTC.

This clonotype was picked up a small number of times. This sequence joins TRBV20-1 and TRBJ2-1; the match to TRBD2 covers 15 bases. Per the germline V gene, CDR1 is DFQATT and CDR2 is SNEGSKA (reference sequence). This CDR3 has 15 residues. J lost 14 bases, V lost 2 bases, and 10 bases had no gene match. This CDR3 reads CSARTQGLAGGGKFF. The CDR3 nucleotides read TGCAGTGCTAGAACCCAGGGACTAGCGGGGGGAGGGAAGTTCTTC.

This clonotype has ten or more counts. V and J are TRBV3-1 and TRBJ1-2; possibly TRBD1 for D (5 bases). CDR3 length equals 14 residues. The germline V and J ends were trimmed by 0 bases and 4 bases, with 9 bases remaining between them. The germline V gene has CDR1 LGHDT and CDR2 YNNKEL (reference sequence). The CDR3 here is CASSQDRARYGYTF. The CDR3 nucleotides are TGTGCCAGCAGCCAAGACAGGGCTCGCTATGGCTACACCTTC.

This clonotype turned up a few times. V gene TRBV6-1 combines with J gene TRBJ1-2; TRBD1 aligns across 10 bases. The CDR3 has 16 residues. Unmatched junction bases numbered 10, after V lost 2 bases and J lost 7 bases. CDR1 and CDR2 (germline): MNHNS, SASEGT. The CDR3 region has the DNA TGTGCCAGCAGTGAATCGTTGACAGGGGGCAGGGGTGGCTACACCTTC. Its protein is CASSESLTGGRGGYTF.

This clonotype was detected only a few times. V and J are TRBV11-1 and TRBJ1-5, with TRBD1 matching over 9 bases. CDR3 length: 16 amino acids. V was clipped by 1 base and J by 5 bases; unmatched bases: 6. In germline, CDR1 is SGHAT, CDR2 FQDESV (reference sequence). The CDR3 DNA reads TGTGCCAGCAGCTTAGTAAGGGACAGGGCCGATCAGCCCCAGCATTTT. It specifies CASSLVRDRADQPQHF. The full variable domain, completed using reference TRBV11-1 and TRBJ1-5, is EAEVAQSPRYKITEKSQAVAFWCDPISGHATLYWYRQILGQGPELLVQFQDESVVDDSQLPKDRFSAERLKGVDSTLKIQPAELGDSAMYLCASSLVRDRADQPQHFGDGTRLSIL.

This clonotype was detected many times. The gene calls are TRBV18 and TRBJ2-3; D gene ambiguous. The CDR3 covers 15 residues. Per the germline V gene, CDR1 is KGHSH and CDR2 is LQKENI. V was clipped by 3 bases and J by 4 bases, with 14 bases between them. The CDR3 loop reads CASSPPWSTSDTQYF. CDR3 nucleotides: TGTGCCAGCTCACCCCCATGGTCCACCTCAGATACGCAGTATTTT.